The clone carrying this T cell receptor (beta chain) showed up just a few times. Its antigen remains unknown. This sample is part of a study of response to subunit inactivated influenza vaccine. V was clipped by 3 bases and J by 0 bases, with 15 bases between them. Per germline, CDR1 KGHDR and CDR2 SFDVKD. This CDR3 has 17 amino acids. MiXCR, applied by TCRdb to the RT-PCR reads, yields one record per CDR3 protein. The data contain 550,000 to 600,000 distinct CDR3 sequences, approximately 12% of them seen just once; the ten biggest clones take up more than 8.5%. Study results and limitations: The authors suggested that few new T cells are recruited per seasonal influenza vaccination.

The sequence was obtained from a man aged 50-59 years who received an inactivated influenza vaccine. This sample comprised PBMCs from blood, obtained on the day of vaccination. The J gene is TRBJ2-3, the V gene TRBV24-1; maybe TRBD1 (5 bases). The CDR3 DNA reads TGTGCCACCAGTGATGCAATTCCAGGGTTTAGCACAGATACGCAGTATTTT. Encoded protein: CATSDAIPGFSTDTQYF.